This entry lists 10 T cell receptor beta chains sequenced from one sample in a study of identical twins. TCRdb re-analysed the 5' RACE reads in MiXCR, keeping a single row per CDR3 protein. The sample includes around 490,000 distinct CDR3 sequences, about 22% of them seen just once. The same specimen was also included in a second study, on yellow fever vaccine responses in identical twins.

What was sequenced was CD4+ T cells sorted from blood. These receptors came from a woman aged 18-35 years in good health.

This clonotype showed up just a few times. The V gene is TRBV2, the J gene TRBJ1-6; TRBD1 might be the D (5 bases). V lost 8 bases to trimming and J lost 8 bases, with 13 bases between them. The CDR3 loop spans 13 amino acids. Germline CDR1 and CDR2: SNHLY and FYNNEI. DNA of the CDR3: TGTGCCAGCGTCCGGGGGTCGGATTCACCCCTCCACTTT. Amino acids: CASVRGSDSPLHF.

The J gene is TRBJ1-4, the V gene TRBV10-3; possibly TRBD1 for D (5 bases). CDR1 is ENHRY, CDR2 SYGVKD, per germline. V was clipped by 1 base and J by 13 bases, with 10 bases between them. This CDR3 is 12 amino acids long. CDR3 sequence reads: CAISELGVLLFF. The CDR3 coding sequence is TGTGCCATCAGTGAGTTGGGGGTTTTACTGTTTTTT.

The chain carries TRBV11-2 and TRBJ2-3; TRBD1 might be the D (6 bases). The CDR3 has 14 residues. Trimming shortened V by 3 bases and J by 2 bases, and 9 bases separated the two germline ends. Germline V gene data show CDR1 as SGHAT and CDR2 as FQNNGV. CDR3 coding DNA: TGTGCCAGCAGCTTCCAGGGGTTCACAGATACGCAGTATTTT. It is translated as CASSFQGFTDTQYF.

This clonotype was detected a few times. V is TRBV11-1 and J is TRBJ2-3; 9 bases are a match to TRBD2. The V gene end was trimmed by 2 bases and the J gene end by 2 bases; junction bases not matched to a gene: 11. The CDR3 covers 18 residues. The germline V gene encodes CDR1 SGHAT and CDR2 FQDESV (reference sequence). CDR3 amino acids: CASSLKGLSGSPTDTQYF. Written as DNA, the CDR3 is TGTGCCAGCAGCTTAAAGGGCCTTAGCGGGAGTCCCACAGATACGCAGTATTTT.

The rearrangement uses TRBV28 and TRBJ1-5; D is perhaps TRBD1 (6 bases). CDR3 length equals 16 residues. CDR1 is MDHEN and CDR2 is SYDVKM in the germline V gene. V lost 5 bases and J lost 0, with 14 bases in between. The CDR3 nucleotides are TGTGCCAGCAGTCTTCCCAGGGGTATTAGCAATCAGCCCCAGCATTTT. This encodes CASSLPRGISNQPQHF.

The J gene is TRBJ1-6, the V gene TRBV9; D is unclear. This CDR3 has 13 amino acids. Per the germline V gene, CDR1 is SGDLS and CDR2 is YYNGEE. Between the trimmed V and J ends, which lost 0 bases and 5 bases, there was a span of 3 bases. CDR3 residues: CASSVGDNSPLHF. The DNA for the CDR3 is TGTGCCAGCAGCGTAGGGGATAATTCACCCCTCCACTTT.

The J gene is TRBJ2-2, the V gene TRBV2; possible D gene TRBD2, 6 bases. V was shortened by 6 bases and J by 6 bases, with 17 bases between the two germline ends. Germline loops: CDR1 SNHLY, CDR2 FYNNEI. CDR3 length: 15 residues. The CDR3 protein is CASRQSGLDAGELFF. CDR3 nucleotide sequence: TGTGCCAGCAGACAATCGGGACTCGACGCCGGGGAGCTGTTTTTT.

This clonotype occurred a few times. This chain uses TRBV12-3 or TRBV12-4 with TRBJ2-1; D is undetermined. The CDR3 contains 14 residues. Trimming cost V 2 bases and J 3 bases, with 8 bases left between them. The DNA for the CDR3 is TGTGCCAGCAGTTTATTCCCTAACTACAATGAGCAGTTCTTC. Translation: CASSLFPNYNEQFF.

For the CDR3, the DNA is TGTGCCAGCAATGGACAGGGACTGTTCTACGAGCAGTACGTC. It codes for CASNGQGLFYEQYV. This rearrangement joins TRBV2 to TRBJ2-7, with 8 bases aligning to TRBD1. This CDR3 spans 14 amino acids. V shed 7 bases, J shed 3 bases, and the junction held 8 bases outside the gene matches. CDR1 is SNHLY and CDR2 is FYNNEI in the germline V gene.

The genes are TRBV29-1 and TRBJ2-1, with 9 bases identical to TRBD1. The CDR3 covers 15 residues. Germline CDR1 reads SQVTM; CDR2 reads ANQGSEA. With 7 bases clipped from V and 3 bases from J, the junction kept 10 bases outside the gene matches. The CDR3 DNA is TGCAGCGCCTGCACCGGGACAGGGCACTACAATGAGCAGTTCTTC. Protein: CSACTGTGHYNEQFF.